These 9 T cell receptor beta chains were sequenced from one sample in a study of blood T cell repertoires in COVID-19. Repertoires were generated with immunoSEQ multiplex PCR, while TCRdb's copy carries only in-frame clones and drops some. The sample lists approximately 290,000 clones, roughly 88% occurring once. The specimen was peripheral blood. These receptors were collected from a human donor with COVID-19, enrolled during active disease. The donor label of this sample is uncertain.

The chain uses TRBV18 and TRBJ1-1, with 10 positions matching TRBD1. CDR1 and CDR2 from the germline V gene are KGHSH and LQKENI. This CDR3 comprises 15 residues. V was clipped by 3 bases and J by 4 bases; unmatched bases: 5. CDR3 amino acids: CASSPSGQGVTEAFF. Here the CDR3 DNA reads TGTGCCAGCTCACCCTCCGGACAGGGGGTCACTGAAGCTTTCTTT.

The chain has TRBV5-4 and TRBJ1-2, with D maybe TRBD1 (6 bases). The CDR3 totals 19 residues. Trimming cost V 1 base and J 7 bases, with 29 bases left between them. In germline, CDR1 is SGHNT, CDR2 YYREEE (reference sequence). The chain's CDR3 is CASSLPVQSHKPGAGGYTF. The CDR3 DNA follows: TGTGCCAGCAGCTTGCCGGTCCAATCCCACAAACCAGGGGCCGGTGGCTACACCTTC. Drawing the rest from reference TRBV5-4 and TRBJ1-2, the complete variable domain is ETGVTQSPTHLIKTRGQQVTLRCSSQSGHNTVSWYQQALGQGPQFIFQYYREEENGRGNFPPRFSGLQFPNYSSELNVNALELDDSALYLCASSLPVQSHKPGAGGYTFGSGTRLTVV.

The chain links TRBV3-1 (or the pseudogene TRBV3-2) to TRBJ2-7; D ambiguous. The CDR3 totals 18 residues. Trimming took off 3 bases at V and 1 base at J, with 22 bases between the two ends. The germline V gene has CDR1 LGHDT and CDR2 YNNKEL (reference sequence). This CDR3 is CASSHAPPPANPSYEQYF. In DNA form, the CDR3 reads TGTGCCAGCAGCCATGCACCCCCCCCAGCGAACCCTTCCTACGAGCAGTACTTC.

The chain employs TRBV20-1 and TRBJ1-3, with TRBD1 as a possible D gene (5 bases). CDR3 length: 13 amino acids. The V end was cut by 3 bases, the J end by 2 bases, with 8 bases between. CDR1 is DFQATT, CDR2 SNEGSKA, per germline (reference sequence). The CDR3 nucleotides are TGCAGTGCTAGTTCGGGGGCTGGAAACACCATATATTTT. This gives the protein CSASSGAGNTIYF.

This chain connects TRBV7-8 to TRBJ2-1; 7 nucleotides agree with TRBD2. V dropped 1 base and J dropped 5; count of bases not matched to a gene: 11. The CDR3 runs to 17 residues. From germline, CDR1 is SGHVS and CDR2 FQNEAQ. The CDR3: CASSLEEPGLTNNEQFF. CDR3 DNA sequence: TGTGCCAGCAGCTTAGAGGAGCCGGGACTAACTAACAATGAGCAGTTCTTC.

The chain employs TRBV6-4 and TRBJ1-2, with 7 bases lining up with TRBD1. This CDR3 spans 15 amino acids. Germline trimming cut 4 bases from V and 8 bases from J; bases unmatched to any gene: 13. Germline V gene sequence: CDR1 MRHNA, CDR2 SNTAGT. CDR3 in DNA: TGTGCCAGCAGTGTCGATCGAGGACAGGCTGGGGGCTACACCTTC. It specifies CASSVDRGQAGGYTF.

The chain recombines TRBV29-1 with TRBJ2-3; 10 bases fit TRBD2. Germline CDR1 is SQVTM and CDR2 is ANQGSEA. The junction had 9 bases not matched to a gene; V was cut back by 6 bases and J by 0 bases. The CDR3 length is 16 residues. The CDR3 reads CSVRGETSGSTDTQYF. The CDR3 region has the DNA TGCAGCGTCCGCGGGGAGACTAGCGGGAGCACAGATACGCAGTATTTT.

This chain uses TRBV5-1 with TRBJ2-3, with D maybe TRBD1 (8 bases). The V end was cut by 3 bases, the J end by 4 bases, with 15 bases between. Germline CDR1 SGHRS, CDR2 YFSETQ. The CDR3 is 15 residues long. In DNA form, the CDR3 reads TGCGCCAGCAGCTCAGGGGGCGGGGGCCCAGATACGCAGTATTTT. It yields the protein CASSSGGGGPDTQYF. The full variable domain, in which reference TRBV5-1 and TRBJ2-3 provide the parts outside the CDR3, is KAGVTQTPRYLIKTRGQQVTLSCSPISGHRSVSWYQQTPGQGLQFLFEYFSETQRNKGNFPGRFSGRQFSNSRSEMNVSTLELGDSALYLCASSSGGGGPDTQYFGPGTRLTVL.

The chain recombines TRBV7-2 with TRBJ2-6, with D perhaps TRBD2 (6 bases). The V gene lost 0 bases and the J gene lost 1 base, with 7 bases spanning the gap. Germline lookup yields CDR1 SGHTA and CDR2 FQGNSA. CDR3 length: 16 amino acids. CDR3 protein: CASSLAGGSGANVLTF. In DNA form, the CDR3 reads TGTGCCAGCAGCTTAGCGGGGGGTTCTGGGGCCAACGTCCTGACTTTC.